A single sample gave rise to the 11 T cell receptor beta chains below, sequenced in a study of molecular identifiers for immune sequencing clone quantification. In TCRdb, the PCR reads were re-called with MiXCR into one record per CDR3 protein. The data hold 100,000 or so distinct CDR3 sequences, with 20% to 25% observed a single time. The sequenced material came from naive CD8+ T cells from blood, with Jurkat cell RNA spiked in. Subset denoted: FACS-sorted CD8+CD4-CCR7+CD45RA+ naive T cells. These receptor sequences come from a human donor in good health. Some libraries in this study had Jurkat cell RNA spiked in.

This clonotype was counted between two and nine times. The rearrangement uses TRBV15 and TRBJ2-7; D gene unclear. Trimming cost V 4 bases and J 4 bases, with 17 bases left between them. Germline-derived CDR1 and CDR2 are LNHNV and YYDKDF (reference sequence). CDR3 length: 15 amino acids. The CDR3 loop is CATSIEYSIQYEQYF. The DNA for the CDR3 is TGTGCCACCAGCATCGAGTACAGCATACAGTACGAGCAGTACTTC.

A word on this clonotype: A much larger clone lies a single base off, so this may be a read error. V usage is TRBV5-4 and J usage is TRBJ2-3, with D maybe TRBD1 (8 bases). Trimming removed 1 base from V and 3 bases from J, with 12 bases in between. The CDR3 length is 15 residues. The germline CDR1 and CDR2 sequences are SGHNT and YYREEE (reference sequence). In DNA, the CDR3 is TGTGCCAGCAGCTTGAAACAGGGGGGGACAGATACGCAGTATTTT. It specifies CASSLKQGGTDTQYF.

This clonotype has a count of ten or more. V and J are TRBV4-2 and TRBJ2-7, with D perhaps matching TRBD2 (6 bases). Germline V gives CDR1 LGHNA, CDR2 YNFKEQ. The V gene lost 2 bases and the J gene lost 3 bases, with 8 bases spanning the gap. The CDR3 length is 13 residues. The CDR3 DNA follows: TGTGCCAGCAGCCAACTAGCGAACTACGAGCAGTACTTC. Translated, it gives CASSQLANYEQYF.

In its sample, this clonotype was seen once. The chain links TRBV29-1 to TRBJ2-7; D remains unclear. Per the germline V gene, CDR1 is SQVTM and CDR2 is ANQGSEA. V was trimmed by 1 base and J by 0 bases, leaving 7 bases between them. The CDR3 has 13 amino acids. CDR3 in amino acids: CSVEVSNSYEQYF. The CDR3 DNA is TGCAGCGTTGAAGTTAGCAACTCCTACGAGCAGTACTTC.

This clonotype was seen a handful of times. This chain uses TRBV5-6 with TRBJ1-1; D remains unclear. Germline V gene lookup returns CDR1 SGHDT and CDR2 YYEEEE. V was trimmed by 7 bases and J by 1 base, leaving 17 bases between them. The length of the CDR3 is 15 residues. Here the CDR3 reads CASQTLATPNTEAFF. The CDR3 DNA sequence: TGTGCCAGCCAGACGTTGGCAACCCCGAACACTGAAGCTTTCTTT.

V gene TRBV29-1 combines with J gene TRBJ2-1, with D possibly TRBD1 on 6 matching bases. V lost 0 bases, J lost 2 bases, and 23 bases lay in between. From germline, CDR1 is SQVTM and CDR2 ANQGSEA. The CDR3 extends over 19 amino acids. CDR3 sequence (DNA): TGCAGCGTTGAAGATACCCTCAACACACAGGGACCAACCTACAATGAGCAGTTCTTC. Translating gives CSVEDTLNTQGPTYNEQFF.

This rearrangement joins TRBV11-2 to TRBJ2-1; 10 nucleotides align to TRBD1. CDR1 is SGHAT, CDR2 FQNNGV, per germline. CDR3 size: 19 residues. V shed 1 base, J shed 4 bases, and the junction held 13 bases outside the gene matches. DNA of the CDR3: TGTGCCAGCAGCTTAGTTCCGGGACAGGGGACTCGACTGTACAATGAGCAGTTCTTC. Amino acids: CASSLVPGQGTRLYNEQFF.

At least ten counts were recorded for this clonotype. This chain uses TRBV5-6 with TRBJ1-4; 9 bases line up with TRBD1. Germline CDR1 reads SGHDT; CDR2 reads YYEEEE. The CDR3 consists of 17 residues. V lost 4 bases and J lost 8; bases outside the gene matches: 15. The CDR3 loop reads CASSNRGRDAGYEKLFF. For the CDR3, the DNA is TGTGCCAGCAGCAACAGGGGGCGAGACGCTGGTTACGAAAAACTGTTTTTT.

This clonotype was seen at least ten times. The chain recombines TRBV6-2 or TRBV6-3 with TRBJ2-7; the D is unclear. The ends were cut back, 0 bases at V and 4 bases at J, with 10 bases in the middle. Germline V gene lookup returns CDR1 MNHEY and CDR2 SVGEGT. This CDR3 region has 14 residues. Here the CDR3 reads CASSYSATGYEQYF. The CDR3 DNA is TGTGCCAGCAGTTACTCGGCCACCGGTTACGAGCAGTACTTC.

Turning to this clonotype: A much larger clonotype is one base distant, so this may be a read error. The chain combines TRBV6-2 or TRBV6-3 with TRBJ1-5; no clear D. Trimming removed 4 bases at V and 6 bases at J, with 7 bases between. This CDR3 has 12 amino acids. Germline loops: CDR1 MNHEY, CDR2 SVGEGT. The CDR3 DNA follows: TGTGCCAGCAGTTTCATATGTCAGCCCCAGCATTTT. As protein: CASSFICQPQHF.

CDR3 DNA sequence: TGTGCCAGTCAGGACACGGAGCCTGCCTACGAGCAGTACTTC. It encodes CASQDTEPAYEQYF. The chain joins TRBV19 to TRBJ2-7, with D tentatively TRBD1 (5 bases). V gave up 8 bases and J gave up 2 bases, with 16 bases separating them. Germline V gene lookup returns CDR1 LNHDA and CDR2 SQIVND (reference sequence). CDR3 length equals 14 residues.